Listed below are T cell receptor beta chains from one sample, sequenced in a study of blood T cell repertoires in COVID-19. Measured with immunoSEQ multiplex PCR; TCRdb has only the in-frame clones, and not every one. The sample holds hundreds of thousands of clones; 70% to 90% are singletons and the top ten take 9.5%. The material sequenced was PBMCs or T cells enriched from blood (not recorded which). All receptors derive from a middle-aged woman who had recovered from COVID-19. Each CDR3 is given with its conserved first and last residue. D genes are given only for firm matches. Size is stated for part of the rows, as once, few or many counts, or as a class when the clone is expanded.

size	V	J	D	DNA	CDR3
-	TRBV4-3	TRBJ2-1	TRBD2	TGCGCCAGCAGCCAAGATATATCGGGACTAGCGTACAATGAGCAGTTCTTC	CASSQDISGLAYNEQFF
-	TRBV11-3	TRBJ2-5	TRBD1	TGTGCCAGCAGCCAAGGTGACAGGGGCCAAGAGACCCAGTACTTC	CASSQGDRGQETQYF
-	TRBV29-1	TRBJ1-3	-	TGCAGCGTCGCATCCAACGGGGGAAACACCATATATTTT	CSVASNGGNTIYF
-	TRBV9	TRBJ2-7	TRBD1	TGTGCCAGCAGCGTAGGGGACAGGGCCAACGAGCAGTACTTC	CASSVGDRANEQYF
-	TRBV28	TRBJ2-5	TRBD1	TGTGCCAGCAGTGCACCACGCGACAGGGGAAGGGAGACCCAGTACTTC	CASSAPRDRGRETQYF
-	TRBV28	TRBJ1-4	-	TGTGCCAGCGGCAGAACTAATGAAAAACTGTTTTTT	CASGRTNEKLFF
-	TRBV11-3	TRBJ1-1	-	TGTGCCAGCAGCTCCATTGCACAGATTATGAACACTGAAGCTTTCTTT	CASSSIAQIMNTEAFF
few	TRBV9	TRBJ2-5	TRBD2	TGTGCCAGCAGCGTGGGCGGGAGTTACCAAGAGACCCAGTACTTC	CASSVGGSYQETQYF
-	TRBV28	TRBJ1-1	TRBD1	TGTGCCAGCAGTCAGCCCACAGGGGTGGGCACTGAAGCTTTCTTT	CASSQPTGVGTEAFF
-	TRBV6-1	TRBJ2-5	-	TGTGCCAGCAGTGAAGCGGGGGGAGGAGAGACCCAGTACTTC	CASSEAGGGETQYF
-	TRBV6-2/TRBV6-3	TRBJ2-5	-	TGTGCCAGCAGTTTGCGGGCACACCAAGAGACCCAGTACTTC	CASSLRAHQETQYF
-	TRBV4-1	TRBJ1-1	-	TGCGCCAGCAGCCAAGGGGCTGGGGGGTTGGTGAACACTGAAGCTTTCTTT	CASSQGAGGLVNTEAFF
-	TRBV28	TRBJ1-4	-	TGTGCCAGCAGTTTATCCATTACAGGGGAAAAACTGTTTTTT	CASSLSITGEKLFF
few	TRBV28	TRBJ1-5	-	TGTGCCAGCACGCTAGGGGTGTGGCAGCCCCAGCATTTT	CASTLGVWQPQHF
-	TRBV4-1	TRBJ1-1	TRBD1	TGCGCCAGCAGCCTACCGGGACAGGGAACTGAAGCTTTCTTT	CASSLPGQGTEAFF
-	TRBV5-1	TRBJ2-5	TRBD1	TGCGCCAGCAGCGGTTCGACAGGGGGTGGGGAGACCCAGTACTTC	CASSGSTGGGETQYF
-	TRBV4-3	TRBJ1-1	-	TGCGCCAGCAGCCAAGTTCGGAACACTGAAGCTTTCTTT	CASSQVRNTEAFF
once	TRBV18	TRBJ2-7	-	TGTGCCAGCTCACGCGCAGGATTTTACGAGCAGTACTTC	CASSRAGFYEQYF
-	TRBV7-3	TRBJ2-1	-	TGTGCCAGCAGCTTCGGGGGAAACAATGAGCAGTTCTTC	CASSFGGNNEQFF
-	TRBV3-1/TRBV3-2	TRBJ2-6	TRBD1	TGTGCCAGCAGCCATCCGAAACAGGGGAATATCGGTCCTGGGGCCAACGTCCTGACTTTC	CASSHPKQGNIGPGANVLTF
-	TRBV27	TRBJ2-1	TRBD1	TGTGCCAGTCTTCCCGCCTGGGACAGTGGCAATAATGAGCAGTTCTTC	CASLPAWDSGNNEQFF
-	TRBV6-5	TRBJ2-1	-	TGTGCCAGCATAAGCCTGGGCTATGAGCAGTTCTTC	CASISLGYEQFF
-	TRBV5-1	TRBJ1-2	TRBD1	TGCGCCAGCAGCGAGACAGGGAACTATGGCTACACCTTC	CASSETGNYGYTF
-	TRBV15	TRBJ1-5	TRBD1	TGTGCCACCAGCAGAGACAACACAGGGGCACACTGGGACAATCAGCCCCAGCATTTT	CATSRDNTGAHWDNQPQHF
-	TRBV27	TRBJ2-7	-	TGTGCCAGCAGTTCCCCCTCCCACACAGGTTTCTACGAGCAGTACTTC	CASSSPSHTGFYEQYF
-	TRBV24-1	TRBJ2-1	-	TGTGCCACCGGCGGCCCGGGCTACAATGAGCAGTTCTTC	CATGGPGYNEQFF
-	TRBV29-1	TRBJ1-1	TRBD1	TGCAGCGCCCCGGGACAGGGTATCCCTGAAGCTTTCTTT	CSAPGQGIPEAFF
few	TRBV30	TRBJ1-5	-	TGTGCCTGGAGTGCACAGGGCAATCAGCCCCAGCATTTT	CAWSAQGNQPQHF
-	TRBV4-1	TRBJ2-7	-	TGCGCCAGCAGCGACAGCACCTACGAGCAGTACTTC	CASSDSTYEQYF
-	TRBV18	TRBJ1-2	TRBD1	TGTGCCAGCTCACCACCGGGACAGGGGGAGCATGGCTACACCTTC	CASSPPGQGEHGYTF